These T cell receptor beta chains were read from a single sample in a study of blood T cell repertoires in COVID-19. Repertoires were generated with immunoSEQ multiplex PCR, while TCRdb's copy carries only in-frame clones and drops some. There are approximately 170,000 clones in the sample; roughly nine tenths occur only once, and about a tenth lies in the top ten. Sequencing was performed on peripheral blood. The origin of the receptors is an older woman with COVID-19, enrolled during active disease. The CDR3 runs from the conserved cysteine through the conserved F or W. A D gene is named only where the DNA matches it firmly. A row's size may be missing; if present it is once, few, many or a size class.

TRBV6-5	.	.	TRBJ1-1	TGTGCCAGCAGTTACGGAGTTGCCGCGGGCACTGAAGCTTTCTTT	CASSYGVAAGTEAFF
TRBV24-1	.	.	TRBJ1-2	TGTGCCACCAGTGAACTGCCGGGCTATGGCTACACCTTC	CATSELPGYGYTF
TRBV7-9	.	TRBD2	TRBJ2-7	TGTGCCAGCAGCTTAAGGGGAGGGTCCTACGAGCAGTACTTC	CASSLRGGSYEQYF
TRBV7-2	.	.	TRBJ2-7	TGTGCCAGCAGCTTACAATACGGCGAGCAGTACTTC	CASSLQYGEQYF
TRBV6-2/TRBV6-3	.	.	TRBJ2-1	TGTGCCAGCAGTTACCCGAGGGAGCAGTTCTTC	CASSYPREQFF
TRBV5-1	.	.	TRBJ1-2	TGCGCCAGCAGCTTGGCGAGGTGGGGCTACACCTTC	CASSLARWGYTF
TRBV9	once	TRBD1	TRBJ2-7	TGTGCCAGCAGCATTGGACAGGGTGGAAGCTACGAGCAGTACTTC	CASSIGQGGSYEQYF
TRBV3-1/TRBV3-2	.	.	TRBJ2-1	TGTGCCAGCAGCCAAGATTTCCGGGTGAGGATCTACAATGAGCAGTTCTTC	CASSQDFRVRIYNEQFF
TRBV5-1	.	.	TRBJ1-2	TGCGCCAGCAGCTTGGGGAGGGAAGGCGCCTATGGCTACACCTTC	CASSLGREGAYGYTF
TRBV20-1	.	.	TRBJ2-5	TGCAGTGCTAGACAGGGTGAGACCCAGTACTTC	CSARQGETQYF
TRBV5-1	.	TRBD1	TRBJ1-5	TGCGCCAGCAGCTTACAGGGGTTTAACAATCAGCCCCAGCATTTT	CASSLQGFNNQPQHF
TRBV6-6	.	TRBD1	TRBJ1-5	TGTGCCGGCAGTCAGGGGGCTCGAGAGCCCCAGCATTTT	CAGSQGAREPQHF
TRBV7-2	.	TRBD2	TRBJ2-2	TGTGCGACAGCGGGGCCTCGTTCCGGGGAGCTGTTTTTT	CATAGPRSGELFF
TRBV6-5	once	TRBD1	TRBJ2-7	TGTGCCAGCAGTAGACTAGGGACAGGGAGCTACGAGCAGTACTTC	CASSRLGTGSYEQYF
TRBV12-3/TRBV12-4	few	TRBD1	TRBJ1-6	TGTGCCAGCAGTGAACAGGGGAATTCACCCCTCCACTTT	CASSEQGNSPLHF
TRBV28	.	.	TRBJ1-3	TGTGCCAGCAGTTTACCCGGGGGGACTGGAAACACCATATATTTT	CASSLPGGTGNTIYF
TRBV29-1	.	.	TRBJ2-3	TGCAGCGTTGAGGGGCAGGGGGCGCGGGGGACGCAGTATTTT	CSVEGQGARGTQYF
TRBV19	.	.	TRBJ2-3	TGTGCCAGTAAAGACACCACAGATACGCAGTATTTT	CASKDTTDTQYF
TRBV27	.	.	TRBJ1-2	TGTGCCAGCAGTTTCCGGGGAACTGATGGCTACACCTTC	CASSFRGTDGYTF
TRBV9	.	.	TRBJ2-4	TGTGCCAGCTCGGGCGGGAAGGCAAGAAACATTCAGTACTTC	CASSGGKARNIQYF
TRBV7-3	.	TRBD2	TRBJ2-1	TGTGCCAGCAGCCCACCTAGCGGCTACAATGAGCAGTTCTTC	CASSPPSGYNEQFF
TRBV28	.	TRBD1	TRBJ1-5	TGTGCCAGCAGTTTGAGCCTAGGGGGCGGGGAGCCCCAGCATTTT	CASSLSLGGGEPQHF
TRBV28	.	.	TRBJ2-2	TGTGCCAGCAGTTTAAGGGGAGGGGGACGCTCGTACACCGGGGAGCTGTTTTTT	CASSLRGGGRSYTGELFF
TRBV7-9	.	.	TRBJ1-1	TGTGCCAGCAGCTTAGCCCCAGGGGCCGGTGGCACTGAAGCTTTCTTT	CASSLAPGAGGTEAFF
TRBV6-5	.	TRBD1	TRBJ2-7	TGTGCCAGCAGGCAACAGGGGTTTAGCTCCTACGAGCAGTACTTC	CASRQQGFSSYEQYF
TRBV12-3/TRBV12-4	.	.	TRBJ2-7	TGTGCCAGCCTCCGCGCGAGCTCCTACGAGCAGTACTTC	CASLRASSYEQYF
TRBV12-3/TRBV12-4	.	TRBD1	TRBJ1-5	TGTGCCAGCAGCCAGGGACAGGTCCAGCCCCAGCATTTT	CASSQGQVQPQHF
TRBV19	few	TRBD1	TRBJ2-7	TGTGCCAGTAGGCGACAGGGGTACGAGCAGTACTTC	CASRRQGYEQYF
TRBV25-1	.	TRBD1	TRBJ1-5	TGTGCCAGCAGTGCCCCAGGGGGAGGTCAGCCCCAGCATTTT	CASSAPGGGQPQHF
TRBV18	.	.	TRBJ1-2	TGTGCCAGCTCACTAAAAGATCAGGCGGGGGCCTATGGCTACACCTTC	CASSLKDQAGAYGYTF
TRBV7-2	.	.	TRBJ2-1	TGTGCCAGCAGCTTCAAAACCTATAGCGTCTCCTACAATGAGCAGTTCTTC	CASSFKTYSVSYNEQFF
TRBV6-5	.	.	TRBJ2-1	TGTGCCAGCAGGAGAATCTCCTACAATGAGCAGTTCTTC	CASRRISYNEQFF
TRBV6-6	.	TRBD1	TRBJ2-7	TGTGCCAGCAGGGAGACAGGGGGCTCCTACGAGCAGTACTTC	CASRETGGSYEQYF
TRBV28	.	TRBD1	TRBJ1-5	TGTGCCAGCAGGCCCGGGACAGGCAATCAGCCCCAGCATTTT	CASRPGTGNQPQHF
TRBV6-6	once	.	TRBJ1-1	TGTGCCAGCAGTTATTCCGTGAACACTGAAGCTTTCTTT	CASSYSVNTEAFF
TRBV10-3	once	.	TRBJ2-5	TGTGCCGCAGCTCTTACAGGGATCGGAGAGACCCAGTACTTC	CAAALTGIGETQYF
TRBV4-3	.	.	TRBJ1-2	TGCGCCAGCAGCCAAGACAGGCTCAGCTCTAACTATGGCTACACCTTC	CASSQDRLSSNYGYTF
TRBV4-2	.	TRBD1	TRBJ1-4	TGTGCCAGCAGCCTGACCGGGACAGGGGAGGAAAAACTGTTTTTT	CASSLTGTGEEKLFF
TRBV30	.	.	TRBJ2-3	TGTGCCTGGAGTGCCCTACAGCATACGCAGTATTTT	CAWSALQHTQYF
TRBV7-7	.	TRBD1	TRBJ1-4	TGTGCTAGCAGCCACGGACAGGGGGCCAGTAATGAAAAACTGTTTTTT	CASSHGQGASNEKLFF
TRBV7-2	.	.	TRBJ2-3	TGTGCCAGCAGCTTAGTTCCCAGCGGGAGCACAGATACGCAGTATTTT	CASSLVPSGSTDTQYF
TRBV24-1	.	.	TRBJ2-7	TGTGCCACCAGTGATTTATCATACGAGCAGTACTTC	CATSDLSYEQYF
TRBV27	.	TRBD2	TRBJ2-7	TGTGCCAGCAGTTCTCTCGCGGGAGGGCCTATTCACGAGCAGTACTTC	CASSSLAGGPIHEQYF
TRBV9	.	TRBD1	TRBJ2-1	TGTGCCAGCAGCGTAACAGTTCGGGACAGCCCCAATGAGCAGTTCTTC	CASSVTVRDSPNEQFF